This T cell receptor beta chain was found in a study of cytomegalovirus exposure and HLA in healthy donors (dated by TCRdb to between 2016 and 2019). Regarding the complete study: According to a later analysis, one platform produced both the roughly 110 validation repertoires and the approximately 670 repertoires of the first cohort. The study aimed to test whether cataloging public T cell receptors could reveal signatures of past pathogen exposure. In addition to the first cohort of about 650 subjects, a separate validation cohort of 120 different subjects was used. High-throughput TCR immunosequencing, statistical association of individual TCRs with disease status, and machine learning were combined to predict cytomegalovirus infection status.

On this clone: This clone's antigen is unknown. The record has no base qualities; no much larger clone is one base away.

The donors belonged to the validation cohort of under 150 subjects, which was separate from the approximately 660-subject first cohort. Results the study describes overall, beyond this receptor: The study gave a list of some 150 TCR beta chains associated with cytomegalovirus. In vitro tests confirmed that a few of the cytomegalovirus-associated TCR beta chains recognize cytomegalovirus antigens. The authors suggested that the approach could potentially be generalized to other disease states and immunological phenotypes. In both the original and validation cohorts, the classifier was reported to diagnose cytomegalovirus status with high specificity and sensitivity. Subsequent analysis determined that TCRs grouped into clusters in the first cohort also showed a tendency toward co-occurrence across the roughly 110 validation repertoires, and about 94% of cluster scores exceeded 0. Most TCR sequences were seen in very few donors, while some public TCRs were found in many individuals. All 110 or so repertoires were used to score co-occurrence in the validation cohort in a later analysis, because that analysis had no HLA typing for the cohort.

The germline V gene provides CDR1 SGDLS and CDR2 YYNGEE. V loses 0 bases of germline sequence and J loses 3 bases, and the interval between the two ends is 6 bases. The CDR3 sequence holds 13 residues, the cysteine and phenylalanine included. CDR3 DNA only is kept here, 39 bases in frame from base 1. Preparation of the library involved the immunoSEQ multiplex PCR assay. The published analysis was carried out like this. A statistical classification framework was built to diagnose cytomegalovirus status from the catalog of TCR beta chain sequences. The clones in this table, taken by TCRdb from immuneACCESS, are in-frame only. Not every clone is retained; where verified, under half of the shortfall comes from an unresolved V gene, and the cause of the rest is unknown. That table is the source of V, J and clone size, and D and trimming were worked out from the DNA. The sample table shows 100,000 to 130,000 clones, and approximately 85% are seen once. The ten largest clones add up to roughly 3% of the sample.

Sequences were obtained from PBMCs. The sequence joins TRBV9 to TRBJ1-1; the D gene is unclear. This receptor was obtained from a woman under 30 in good health and CMV-seronegative. The CDR3 region has the sequence CASSVGGDTEAFF. The DNA is TGTGCCAGCAGCGTAGGAGGAGACACTGAAGCTTTCTTT.